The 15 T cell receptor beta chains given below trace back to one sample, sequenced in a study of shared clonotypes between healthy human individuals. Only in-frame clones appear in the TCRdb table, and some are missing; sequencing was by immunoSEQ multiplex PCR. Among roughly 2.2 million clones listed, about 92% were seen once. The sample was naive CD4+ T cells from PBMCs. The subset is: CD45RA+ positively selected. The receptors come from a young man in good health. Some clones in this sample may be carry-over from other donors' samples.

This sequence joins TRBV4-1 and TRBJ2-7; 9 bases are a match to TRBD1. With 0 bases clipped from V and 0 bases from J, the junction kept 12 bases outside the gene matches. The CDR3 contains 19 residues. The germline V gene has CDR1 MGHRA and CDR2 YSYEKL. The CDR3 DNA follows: TGCGCCAGCAGCCAAGAGACAGGGGGGTCCTATGCAAGCTCCTACGAGCAGTACTTC. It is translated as CASSQETGGSYASSYEQYF.

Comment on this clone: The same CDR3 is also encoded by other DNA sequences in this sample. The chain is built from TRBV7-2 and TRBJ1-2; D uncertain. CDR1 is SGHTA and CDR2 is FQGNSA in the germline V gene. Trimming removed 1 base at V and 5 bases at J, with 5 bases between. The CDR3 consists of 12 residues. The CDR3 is CASSLESYGYTF. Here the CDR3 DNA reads TGTGCCAGCAGCTTAGAGTCGTATGGCTACACCTTC.

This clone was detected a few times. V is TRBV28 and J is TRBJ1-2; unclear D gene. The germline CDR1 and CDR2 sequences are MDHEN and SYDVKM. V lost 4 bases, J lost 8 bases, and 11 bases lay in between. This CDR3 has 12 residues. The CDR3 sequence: CASSSRTVGYTF. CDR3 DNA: TGTGCCAGCAGTTCTCGGACGGTAGGCTACACCTTC.

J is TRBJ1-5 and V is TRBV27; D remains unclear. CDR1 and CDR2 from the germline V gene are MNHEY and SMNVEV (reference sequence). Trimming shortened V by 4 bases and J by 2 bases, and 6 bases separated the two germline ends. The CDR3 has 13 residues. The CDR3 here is CASSWGGNQPQHF. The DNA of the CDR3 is TGTGCCAGCAGTTGGGGTGGCAATCAGCCCCAGCATTTT.

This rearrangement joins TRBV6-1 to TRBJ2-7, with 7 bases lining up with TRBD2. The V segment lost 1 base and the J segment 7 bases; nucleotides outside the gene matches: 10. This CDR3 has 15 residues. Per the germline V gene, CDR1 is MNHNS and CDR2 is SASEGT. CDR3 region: CASSEVGGVLYEQYF. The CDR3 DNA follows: TGTGCCAGCAGTGAAGTTGGGGGGGTACTTTATGAGCAGTACTTC.

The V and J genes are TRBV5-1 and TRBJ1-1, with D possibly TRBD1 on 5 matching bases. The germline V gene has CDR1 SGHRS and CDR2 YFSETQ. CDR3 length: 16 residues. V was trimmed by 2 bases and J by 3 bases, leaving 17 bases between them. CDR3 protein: CASSLGLQWGHTEAFF. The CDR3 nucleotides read TGCGCCAGCAGCTTAGGACTGCAATGGGGACACACTGAAGCTTTCTTT.

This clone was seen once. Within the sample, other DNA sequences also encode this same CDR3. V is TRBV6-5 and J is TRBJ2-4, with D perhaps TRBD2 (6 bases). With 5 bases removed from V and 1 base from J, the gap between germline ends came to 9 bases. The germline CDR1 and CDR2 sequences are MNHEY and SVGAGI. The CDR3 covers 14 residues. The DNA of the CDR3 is TGTGCCAGCAGTCCCAGCGGGGCCAAAAACATTCAGTACTTC. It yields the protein CASSPSGAKNIQYF.

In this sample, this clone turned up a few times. CDR3 bases: TGTGCCAGTAGTATAGGGGCAGACCGCCTCGAGCTGTTTTTT. Protein product: CASSIGADRLELFF. This chain uses TRBV19 with TRBJ2-2; D unresolved. Germline lookup yields CDR1 LNHDA and CDR2 SQIVND (reference sequence). The CDR3 totals 14 residues. Trimming removed 1 base from V and 11 bases from J, with 14 bases in between.

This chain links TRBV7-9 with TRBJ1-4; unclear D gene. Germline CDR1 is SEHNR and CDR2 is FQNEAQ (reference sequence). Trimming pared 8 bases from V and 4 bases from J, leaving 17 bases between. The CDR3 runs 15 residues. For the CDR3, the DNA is TGTGCCAGCCAAGCGCGGGGAGCGATTAATGAAAAACTGTTTTTT. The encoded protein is CASQARGAINEKLFF.

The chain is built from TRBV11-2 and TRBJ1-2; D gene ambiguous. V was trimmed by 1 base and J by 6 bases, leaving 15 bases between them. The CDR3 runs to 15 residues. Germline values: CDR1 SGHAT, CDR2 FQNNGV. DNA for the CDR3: TGTGCCAGCAGCTTAGCCTTCAGTTCTCCCAATGGCTACACCTTC. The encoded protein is CASSLAFSSPNGYTF.

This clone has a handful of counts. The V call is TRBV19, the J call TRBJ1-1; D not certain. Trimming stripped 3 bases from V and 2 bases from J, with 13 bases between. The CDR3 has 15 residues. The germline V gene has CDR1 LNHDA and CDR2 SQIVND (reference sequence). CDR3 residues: CASSMGIEQNTEAFF. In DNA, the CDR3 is TGTGCCAGTAGTATGGGGATCGAACAAAACACTGAAGCTTTCTTT.

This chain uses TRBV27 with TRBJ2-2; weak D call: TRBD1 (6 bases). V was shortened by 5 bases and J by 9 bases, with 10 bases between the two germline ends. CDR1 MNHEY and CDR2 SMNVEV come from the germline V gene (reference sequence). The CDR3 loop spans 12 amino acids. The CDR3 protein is CASSKQGRELFF. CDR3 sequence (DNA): TGTGCCAGCAGTAAACAGGGCCGGGAGCTGTTTTTT.

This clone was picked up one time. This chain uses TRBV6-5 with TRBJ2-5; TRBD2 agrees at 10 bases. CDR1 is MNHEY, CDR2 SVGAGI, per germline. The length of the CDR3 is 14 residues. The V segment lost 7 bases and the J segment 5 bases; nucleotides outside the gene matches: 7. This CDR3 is CASTQREGVETQYF. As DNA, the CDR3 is TGTGCCAGCACCCAGCGGGAGGGGGTGGAGACCCAGTACTTC.

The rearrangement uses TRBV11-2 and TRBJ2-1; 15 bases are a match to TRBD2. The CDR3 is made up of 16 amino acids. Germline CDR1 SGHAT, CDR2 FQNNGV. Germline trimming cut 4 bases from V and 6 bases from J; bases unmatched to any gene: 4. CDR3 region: CASSSWTSGRANEQFF. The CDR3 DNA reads TGTGCCAGCAGCTCTTGGACTAGCGGGAGGGCCAATGAGCAGTTCTTC.

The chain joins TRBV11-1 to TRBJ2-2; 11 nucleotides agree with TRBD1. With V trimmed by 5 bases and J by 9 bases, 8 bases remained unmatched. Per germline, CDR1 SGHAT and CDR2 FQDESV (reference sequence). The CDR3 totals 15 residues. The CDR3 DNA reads TGTGCCAGCAGCCCCAAGGACAGGGGGCGTAGGGAGCTGTTTTTT. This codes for CASSPKDRGRRELFF.